The sequence of this T cell receptor (beta chain) was determined in a study of CD8 T cells in Susac syndrome. Germline V gene lookup returns CDR1 KGHDR and CDR2 SFDVKD. The CDR3 runs to 15 residues. The V and J ends lost 4 bases and 6 bases respectively, with 15 bases between them. A quantity of roughly 0.5 to 1 ug RNA underwent reverse transcription using random hexamers. TCR beta CDR3 was amplified by immunoSEQ multiplex PCR. This amplification extended across 54 Vbeta and 13 Jbeta segments. TCRdb reprocessed the immunoSEQ multiplex PCR reads with MiXCR, giving one entry per CDR3 protein. The sample lists some 240,000 distinct CDR3 sequences; 90% to 96% were seen once.

This clonotype was obtained from a human donor with Susac syndrome. The V gene is TRBV24-1, the J gene TRBJ2-1, with D possibly being TRBD2 (6 bases). Sequencing was carried out using CD4+ T cells from PBMCs. Written as DNA, the CDR3 is TGTGCCACCAGTGACCATAGCGGAGAAGCCAATGAGCAGTTCTTC. Protein: CATSDHSGEANEQFF.